The 27 T cell receptor beta chains reported below all come from one sample, sequenced in a study of PD-1 blockade in classical Hodgkin lymphoma. The table came from immunoSEQ multiplex PCR; TCRdb's copy has only in-frame clones and leaves some out. Of about 36,000 clones in the sample, about 70% were seen once. Brentuximab vedotin exposure varied, and every patient relapsed after autologous stem cell transplantation. The starting material was peripheral blood mononuclear cells (PBMCs), obtained before the second cycle of nivolumab. The receptor set was obtained from a human donor with classical Hodgkin lymphoma.

The V and J genes are TRBV5-4 and TRBJ2-7, with 7 positions matching TRBD1. This CDR3 region has 13 residues. The germline gives CDR1 SGHNT, CDR2 YYREEE (reference sequence). The V gene end was trimmed by 1 base and the J gene end by 5 bases; junction bases not matched to a gene: 3. This CDR3 reads CASSLHRGHEQYF. For the CDR3, the DNA is TGTGCCAGCAGCTTGCACAGGGGCCACGAGCAGTACTTC.

This sequence joins TRBV30 and TRBJ1-3; D gene ambiguous. There are 13 residues in the CDR3. Germline V gene data show CDR1 as GTSNPN and CDR2 as SVGIG (reference sequence). Trimming shortened V by 1 base and J by 6 bases, and 10 bases separated the two germline ends. The CDR3 region has the DNA TGTGCCTGGAGTGCCGGGCCATTAAACACCATATATTTT. This sequence encodes CAWSAGPLNTIYF.

The chain recombines TRBV6-1 with TRBJ2-3; TRBD1 matches at 9 bases. The CDR3 has 16 residues. Per germline, CDR1 MNHNS and CDR2 SASEGT. V shed 3 bases and J 4 bases; nucleotides not matched to a gene: 8. DNA of the CDR3: TGTGCCAGCAGTGACCAGGGACAGGGTTACGCAGATACGCAGTATTTT. It translates to CASSDQGQGYADTQYF.

This chain joins TRBV5-1 and TRBJ2-7; no reliable D call. CDR3 size: 13 residues. V was pared by 4 bases and J by 3 bases, with 11 bases between. The germline V gene has CDR1 SGHRS and CDR2 YFSETQ. This CDR3 reads CASSPGLLYEQYF. Here the CDR3 DNA reads TGCGCCAGCAGCCCTGGCCTGCTCTACGAGCAGTACTTC.

This clone was seen a handful of times. The V gene is TRBV28, the J gene TRBJ2-3, with TRBD2 matching over 13 bases. The junction had 9 bases not matched to a gene; V was cut back by 5 bases and J by 4 bases. This CDR3 has 17 residues. CDR1 MDHEN and CDR2 SYDVKM come from the germline V gene. The CDR3 DNA sequence: TGTGCCAGCAGTACCGCTTACGGACTAGCGGGAGCAGATACGCAGTATTTT. This translates into CASSTAYGLAGADTQYF.

By its share, this clone is medium-sized. The chain couples TRBV28 to TRBJ1-3, with TRBD1 matching 7 bases. Germline V lookup: CDR1 MDHEN, CDR2 SYDVKM. The CDR3 contains 15 residues. The V segment lost 1 base and the J segment 5 bases; nucleotides outside the gene matches: 5. The CDR3, as DNA: TGTGCCAGCAGTTTATTCTCGGGACAGAGAAACACCATATATTTT. Amino acid sequence: CASSLFSGQRNTIYF.

The gene calls are TRBV19 and TRBJ2-5; D unclear. This CDR3 spans 13 amino acids. Germline V CDR1 and CDR2: LNHDA, SQIVND (reference sequence). Trimming took off 3 bases at V and 1 base at J, with 6 bases between the two ends. The CDR3 is CASSIGSQETQYF. In DNA form, the CDR3 reads TGTGCCAGTAGTATCGGAAGCCAAGAGACCCAGTACTTC.

The chain recombines TRBV5-4 with TRBJ2-1; 11 bases agree with TRBD2. Trimming removed 3 bases from V and 2 bases from J; junction bases left unmatched: 4. Germline assignment: CDR1 SGHNT and CDR2 YYREEE (reference sequence). The CDR3 length is 16 residues. The DNA of the CDR3 is TGTGCCAGCAGCTGGGGGACTAGCGGTACCTACAATGAGCAGTTCTTC. Translating gives CASSWGTSGTYNEQFF.

V usage is TRBV15 and J usage is TRBJ2-1; 8 nucleotides align to TRBD1. The V segment lost 4 bases and the J segment 5 bases; nucleotides outside the gene matches: 13. The germline V gene has CDR1 LNHNV and CDR2 YYDKDF (reference sequence). The length of the CDR3 is 17 residues. For the CDR3, the DNA is TGTGCCACCAGCATCTGGACAGGGAGACCGAATGACAATGAGCAGTTCTTC. Amino acids: CATSIWTGRPNDNEQFF.

This clone was recorded a few times. The chain joins TRBV6-5 to TRBJ2-2; maybe TRBD1 (6 bases). The CDR3 contains 13 residues. V lost 10 bases to trimming and J lost 7 bases, with 16 bases between them. Germline-derived CDR1 and CDR2 are MNHEY and SVGAGI. DNA of the CDR3: TGTGCCACCCGGCAACAGGGCAACGGGGAGCTGTTTTTT. Translated: CATRQQGNGELFF.

The chain uses TRBV5-1 and TRBJ2-3, with 7 positions matching TRBD1. The junction had 5 bases not matched to a gene; V was cut back by 3 bases and J by 4 bases. From germline, CDR1 is SGHRS and CDR2 YFSETQ. This CDR3 has 14 amino acids. For the CDR3, the DNA is TGCGCCAGCAGCTCCCAGACAGGGCCAGATACGCAGTATTTT. Its protein product is CASSSQTGPDTQYF.

This clone was picked up a small number of times. The V gene is TRBV19, the J gene TRBJ1-3, with D uncertain. The germline gives CDR1 LNHDA, CDR2 SQIVND (reference sequence). Trimming pared 2 bases from V and 0 bases from J, leaving 8 bases between. The CDR3 extends over 15 amino acids. The CDR3, as DNA: TGTGCCAGTAGTATACGGAGAAGCTCTGGAAACACCATATATTTT. As protein: CASSIRRSSGNTIYF.

The chain couples TRBV7-2 to TRBJ1-2, with 10 nucleotides matching TRBD1. The CDR3 runs to 14 residues. The J segment lost 4 bases and the V segment lost 6 bases, leaving 5 bases of the junction unmatched. Per germline, CDR1 SGHTA and CDR2 FQGNSA. Written as DNA, the CDR3 is TGTGCCAGCAGGTCGACAGGGGGCAGCTATGGCTACACCTTC. Encoded protein: CASRSTGGSYGYTF.

V and J are TRBV5-1 and TRBJ2-1; 8 nucleotides match TRBD1. The CDR3 consists of 15 residues. Germline V gene data show CDR1 as SGHRS and CDR2 as YFSETQ. V gave up 2 bases and J gave up 2 bases; unmatched junction bases: 3. The CDR3, as DNA: TGCGCCAGCAGCTTACAGGGGGAGGCCTACAATGAGCAGTTCTTC. It is translated as CASSLQGEAYNEQFF.

The V gene is TRBV6-1, the J gene TRBJ1-2, with D possibly matching TRBD1 (5 bases). V lost 5 bases and J lost 4, with 14 bases in between. CDR1 MNHNS and CDR2 SASEGT come from the germline V gene. The CDR3 spans 14 residues. The CDR3 protein is CASSTSDSAYGYTF. The DNA for the CDR3 is TGTGCCAGCAGTACCTCCGACAGCGCCTATGGCTACACCTTC.

The genes are TRBV28 and TRBJ2-1, with 11 bases lining up with TRBD1. Germline V gene sequence: CDR1 MDHEN, CDR2 SYDVKM. The CDR3 extends over 17 amino acids. With V trimmed by 2 bases and J by 3 bases, 6 bases remained unmatched. For the CDR3, the DNA is TGTGCCAGCAGTTTAAGGAGGGACAGGGGGGACTACAATGAGCAGTTCTTC. It codes for CASSLRRDRGDYNEQFF.

The chain is built from TRBV6-5 and TRBJ1-6, with a possible D match to TRBD1 (5 bases). Per the germline V gene, CDR1 is MNHEY and CDR2 is SVGAGI. The V and J ends lost 8 bases and 9 bases respectively, with 17 bases between them. The CDR3 consists of 14 residues. CDR3 amino acids: CASRRGVTGSPLHF. The CDR3 DNA reads as TGTGCCAGCCGGCGGGGGGTCACTGGTTCACCCCTCCACTTT.

This clone was detected only a few times. The chain carries TRBV5-4 and TRBJ1-2; no definite D call. Trimming pared 5 bases from V and 0 bases from J, leaving 17 bases between. CDR1 is SGHNT, CDR2 YYREEE, per germline (reference sequence). CDR3 length equals 16 residues. In DNA form, the CDR3 reads TGTGCCAGCAGTCCAGGTAGAGGCGGGACTAACTATGGCTACACCTTC. Its protein is CASSPGRGGTNYGYTF. Full variable domain (remainder filled in from reference TRBV5-4 and TRBJ1-2): ETGVTQSPTHLIKTRGQQVTLRCSSQSGHNTVSWYQQALGQGPQFIFQYYREEENGRGNFPPRFSGLQFPNYSSELNVNALELDDSALYLCASSPGRGGTNYGYTFGSGTRLTVV.

The sample holds one count of this clone. This sequence joins TRBV4-1 and TRBJ2-1; tentative D call: TRBD1 (5 bases). Germline V gives CDR1 MGHRA, CDR2 YSYEKL. This CDR3 contains 15 residues. Trimming left V 4 bases short and J 0 bases short, with 10 bases between. The CDR3 nucleotides read TGCGCCAGCAGCCTCCAGGGTAGCTCCTACAATGAGCAGTTCTTC. It is translated as CASSLQGSSYNEQFF.

This clone was observed a few times. This chain joins TRBV11-2 and TRBJ2-2, with 7 nucleotides matching TRBD1. Trimming removed 5 bases from V and 1 base from J; junction bases left unmatched: 7. This CDR3 comprises 16 residues. The germline gives CDR1 SGHAT, CDR2 FQNNGV. The CDR3 DNA is TGTGCCAGCAGCACTACCGGGACAGTGAACACCGGGGAGCTGTTTTTT. Its protein product is CASSTTGTVNTGELFF. Drawing the rest from reference TRBV11-2 and TRBJ2-2, the complete variable domain is EAGVAQSPRYKIIEKRQSVAFWCNPISGHATLYWYQQILGQGPKLLIQFQNNGVVDDSQLPKDRFSAERLKGVDSTLKIQPAKLEDSAVYLCASSTTGTVNTGELFFGEGSRLTVL.

The chain uses TRBV7-2 and TRBJ2-7; no clear D gene. This CDR3 is built from 11 residues. The germline V gene encodes CDR1 SGHTA and CDR2 FQGNSA. With 5 bases removed from V and 5 bases from J, the gap between germline ends came to 7 bases. The CDR3 DNA sequence: TGTGCCAGCAGCCTGATGAACGAGCAGTACTTC. This gives the protein CASSLMNEQYF.

This chain uses TRBV5-1 with TRBJ2-1, with D perhaps matching TRBD1 (6 bases). V shed 0 bases and J shed 3 bases, with 16 bases lying between them. The CDR3 length is 17 residues. The V gene's germline CDR1 is SGHRS and CDR2 YFSETQ. The DNA for the CDR3 is TGCGCCAGCAGCTTGGGGCGTCAGGGGCGCATCTACAATGAGCAGTTCTTC. Its translation: CASSLGRQGRIYNEQFF.

This chain connects TRBV28 to TRBJ2-1, with 12 bases that match TRBD1. The length of the CDR3 is 14 residues. V lost 10 bases to trimming and J lost 9 bases; unmatched junction nucleotides: 10. Per the germline V gene, CDR1 is MDHEN and CDR2 is SYDVKM. The CDR3 nucleotides are TGTGCCATCAACACCGGGACAGGGGGCTTTGAGCAGTTCTTC. It yields the protein CAINTGTGGFEQFF. The entire variable domain, with the rest obtained from reference TRBV28 and TRBJ2-1, is as follows: DVKVTQSSRYLVKRTGEKVFLECVQDMDHENMFWYRQDPGLGLRLIYFSYDVKMKEKGDIPEGYSVSREKKERFSLILESASTNQTSMYLCAINTGTGGFEQFFGPGTRLTVL.

The chain links TRBV5-6 to TRBJ2-1, with no clear D. The CDR3 runs to 14 residues. Deletions cut 0 bases from V and 4 bases from J, with 8 bases between. Germline CDR1 is SGHDT and CDR2 is YYEEEE. In nucleotides, the CDR3 is TGTGCCAGCAGCTTGGACAAGAAGTACAATGAGCAGTTCTTC. The encoded protein is CASSLDKKYNEQFF. The full variable domain, with the rest looked up from reference TRBV5-6 and TRBJ2-1, is DAGVTQSPTHLIKTRGQQVTLRCSPKSGHDTVSWYQQALGQGPQFIFQYYEEEERQRGNFPDRFSGHQFPNYSSELNVNALLLGDSALYLCASSLDKKYNEQFFGPGTRLTVL.

This clone was observed a handful of times. The chain employs TRBV19 and TRBJ1-2, with D perhaps matching TRBD1 (5 bases). V gave up 1 base and J gave up 4 bases, with 13 bases separating them. The germline V gene has CDR1 LNHDA and CDR2 SQIVND (reference sequence). This CDR3 has 15 amino acids. The CDR3 loop reads CASSIGQILRYGYTF. The CDR3 DNA is TGTGCCAGTAGTATAGGACAGATTCTGCGCTATGGCTACACCTTC.

V is TRBV19 and J is TRBJ1-4; 9 nucleotides line up with TRBD1. CDR3 length equals 16 residues. Unmatched junction bases numbered 7, after V lost 6 bases and J lost 2 bases. Germline values: CDR1 LNHDA, CDR2 SQIVND (reference sequence). The CDR3 DNA reads as TGTGCCAGTAGGGGGACAGGGTTGAGGACTAATGAAAAACTGTTTTTT. Translation: CASRGTGLRTNEKLFF.

The chain links TRBV10-3 to TRBJ1-2; 10 bases are a match to TRBD1. The CDR3 is 14 amino acids. V trimming: 4 bases; J trimming: 7 bases; junction bases outside the gene matches: 6. From germline, CDR1 is ENHRY and CDR2 SYGVKD. CDR3 in DNA: TGTGCCATCAGTGGGACCGGGACAGGGGCTGGCTACACCTTC. Protein: CAISGTGTGAGYTF.